These T cell receptor beta chains were read from a single sample in a study of cytomegalovirus exposure and HLA in healthy donors. Some clones are missing from TCRdb's copy, which holds only in-frame ones; the method was immunoSEQ multiplex PCR. The sample has around 150,000 clones, 70% to 80% seen once. Material for sequencing was PBMCs. These receptor sequences come from a man aged 35 to 55 in good health and CMV-seronegative. Both conserved end residues are part of each CDR3. The D gene is left open where the match is weak. Not every row has a clone size; where given, it reads once, few, many or a size class.

v_gene	d_gene	j_gene	abundance	CDR3aa	CDR3nt
TRBV28	NA	TRBJ1-1	NA	CASSLQGNTEAFF	TGTGCCAGCAGTTTACAGGGGAACACTGAAGCTTTCTTT
TRBV29-1	TRBD2	TRBJ2-3	NA	CSVTDRGRLAGTGTQYF	TGCAGCGTTACCGACAGGGGCAGACTAGCGGGGACGGGTACGCAGTATTTT
TRBV6-5	TRBD2	TRBJ2-7	NA	CASSYSAGDNYEQYF	TGTGCCAGCAGTTACTCTGCGGGGGATAACTACGAGCAGTACTTC
TRBV7-9	TRBD1	TRBJ2-5	NA	CASSSGTGSPQETQYF	TGTGCCAGCAGCTCAGGGACAGGGAGCCCTCAAGAGACCCAGTACTTC
TRBV4-1	TRBD2	TRBJ2-3	NA	CASSQGDYLSTDTQYF	TGCGCCAGCAGCCAAGGGGACTACCTTAGCACAGATACGCAGTATTTT
TRBV9	NA	TRBJ2-7	NA	CASSAEQVAESYEQYF	TGTGCCAGCAGCGCAGAACAGGTTGCGGAGTCCTACGAGCAGTACTTC
TRBV5-1	TRBD2	TRBJ2-7	once	CASRLAGAYEQYF	TGCGCCAGCAGACTAGCGGGGGCCTACGAGCAGTACTTC
TRBV6-1	NA	TRBJ2-7	NA	CASTGLYEQYF	TGTGCCAGCACGGGACTCTACGAGCAGTACTTC
TRBV4-3	TRBD2	TRBJ2-7	NA	CASSQDLREYSYEQYF	TGCGCCAGCAGCCAAGATTTGCGGGAGTATAGCTACGAGCAGTACTTC
TRBV30	TRBD1	TRBJ1-5	few	CAWSRTGGAVNQPQHF	TGTGCCTGGAGCAGGACAGGGGGCGCGGTCAATCAGCCCCAGCATTTT
TRBV5-6	NA	TRBJ1-1	NA	CASSLASGAAEAFF	TGTGCCAGCAGCTTGGCCTCAGGGGCGGCTGAAGCTTTCTTT
TRBV7-3	NA	TRBJ2-7	NA	CASSLTGGRYEQYF	TGTGCCAGCAGCTTAACGGGGGGGCGATACGAGCAGTACTTC
TRBV30	NA	TRBJ2-7	NA	CAWRREFGSYEQYF	TGTGCCTGGAGGAGGGAATTTGGCTCCTACGAGCAGTACTTC
TRBV5-1	NA	TRBJ2-2	once	CASSLVGGNTGELFF	TGCGCCAGCAGCTTGGTTGGAGGGAACACCGGGGAGCTGTTTTTT
TRBV6-6	TRBD2	TRBJ2-1	few	CASSYSTGRGGGEQFF	TGTGCCAGCAGTTACTCGACAGGGCGGGGGGGAGGTGAGCAGTTCTTC
TRBV7-7	NA	TRBJ2-3	few	CASSPAPGSTDTQYF	TGTGCTAGCAGCCCCGCCCCGGGATCCACAGATACGCAGTATTTT
TRBV6-5	NA	TRBJ1-5	NA	CASRLSGSNQPQHF	TGTGCCAGCAGGTTGTCGGGGTCCAATCAGCCCCAGCATTTT
TRBV6-5	NA	TRBJ1-5	NA	CASRHGQGEHF	TGTGCCAGCAGGCACGGGCAGGGCGAGCATTTT
TRBV27	TRBD2	TRBJ2-1	NA	CASTSLASGQQFF	TGTGCCAGCACTTCCCTGGCTAGCGGTCAGCAGTTCTTC
TRBV6-1	NA	TRBJ2-3	NA	CASNKIPDTQYF	TGTGCCAGCAACAAAATACCAGATACGCAGTATTTT
TRBV7-2	NA	TRBJ1-3	NA	CASSTQGVIGNTIYF	TGTGCCAGCAGCACACAGGGTGTCATTGGAAACACCATATATTTT
TRBV10-3	NA	TRBJ2-3	NA	CAISTAAEMTDTQYF	TGTGCCATCTCAACAGCGGCCGAAATGACAGATACGCAGTATTTT
TRBV7-6	TRBD2	TRBJ2-5	NA	CASSLPRTSGEETQYF	TGTGCCAGCAGCTTACCTCGGACTAGCGGGGAAGAGACCCAGTACTTC
TRBV11-2	NA	TRBJ1-5	few	CASSLGMGPNQPQHF	TGTGCCAGCAGCTTAGGGATGGGGCCCAATCAGCCCCAGCATTTT